This TCR beta chain was documented in a study of T cell clonotyping in hematopoietic cell transplantation. TCRdb's copy holds only in-frame clones and misses some; the assay was immunoSEQ multiplex PCR. The sample holds more than 55,000 clones, roughly 93% seen once. This receptor was identified in a man aged 50-60 years in good health. Some clones in this sample may be carry-over from other donors' samples. The sequencing input was peripheral blood mononuclear cells.

The CDR3 reads CASSLAEGLGVAFF. CDR3 DNA sequence: TGTGCCAGCAGCTTAGCGGAGGGGTTGGGGGTTGCTTTCTTT. V gene TRBV7-2 combines with J gene TRBJ1-1, with TRBD1 as a possible D gene (5 bases). Germline CDR1 reads SGHTA; CDR2 reads FQGNSA. The ends were cut back, 0 bases at V and 11 bases at J, with 16 bases in the middle. This CDR3 region has 14 residues.